These 19 T cell receptor beta chains came from one sample sequenced in a study of CD8+CD57+ T cells in acquired aplastic anemia. Individuals selected for sequencing had exhibited CD8+CD57+ cell expansion on flow cytometry. Genomic DNA, serving as template, underwent TCR beta VDJ and CDR3 profiling. TCRdb called the reads again in MiXCR, with one record for every CDR3 protein. The data hold 150,000 to 200,000 distinct CDR3 sequences, with more than 45% observed a single time. Specimen: sorted CD4+, CD8+, or CD8+CD57+ T cells (not recorded which) from PBMCs. These receptors were obtained from a human donor with aplastic anemia.

The chain joins TRBV29-1 to TRBJ2-7, with TRBD1 matching over 8 bases. This CDR3 region has 15 residues. The germline V gene encodes CDR1 SQVTM and CDR2 ANQGSEA. V shed 1 base, J shed 3 bases, and the junction held 8 bases outside the gene matches. The CDR3 bases are TGCAGCGTTGAAGGGATGACAGGGGACGGCTACGAGCAGTACTTC. It specifies CSVEGMTGDGYEQYF.

This clonotype was seen ten or more times. The J gene is TRBJ1-1, the V gene TRBV6-2 or TRBV6-3; weak D call: TRBD1 (5 bases). CDR3 size: 15 residues. V dropped 2 bases and J dropped 2 bases, with 12 bases sitting between them. CDR1 and CDR2 from the germline V gene are MNHEY and SVGEGT. The CDR3 here is CASSYGTATNTEAFF. CDR3 DNA: TGTGCCAGCAGTTACGGGACGGCAACCAACACTGAAGCTTTCTTT.

About this clonotype: This is likely a read error, given that the CDR3 carries no conserved phenylalanine or tryptophan at its end. Because the CDR3's place on the DNA is in doubt, the DNA is left out and the CDR3 is given as listed by TCRdb. The rearrangement links TRBV7-8 to TRBJ1-6; TRBD1 is taken as the D call from the table, unchecked against the DNA. The CDR3 is 8 amino acids long, termini counted. In germline, CDR1 is SGHVS, CDR2 FQNEAQ. The CDR3 sequence is CASSGGAV.

This chain uses TRBV29-1 with TRBJ1-2; D remains ambiguous. There are 10 residues in the CDR3. Germline V lookup: CDR1 SQVTM, CDR2 ANQGSEA. V gave up 4 bases and J gave up 7 bases, with 7 bases separating them. CDR3: CSVGGSGYTF. For the CDR3, the DNA is TGCAGCGTTGGAGGTAGTGGCTACACCTTC.

The chain joins TRBV19 to TRBJ1-1; 7 bases fit TRBD1. V dropped 1 base and J dropped 1; count of bases not matched to a gene: 0. Per germline, CDR1 LNHDA and CDR2 SQIVND (reference sequence). The CDR3 spans 14 residues. CDR3 protein: CASSIGTGNTEAFF. CDR3 in DNA: TGTGCCAGTAGTATAGGGACAGGGAACACTGAAGCTTTCTTT.

The chain recombines TRBV20-1 with TRBJ1-2; D is ambiguous. Germline values: CDR1 DFQATT, CDR2 SNEGSKA (reference sequence). The CDR3 length is 12 residues. Between the trimmed V and J ends, which lost 6 bases and 1 base, there was a span of 9 bases. The CDR3 DNA reads as TGCAGTGCGTCAGTAAATAACTATGGCTACACCTTC. Translation gives CSASVNNYGYTF.

The rearrangement uses TRBV15 and TRBJ1-2; no reliable D call. V lost 8 bases to trimming and J lost 4 bases, with 11 bases between them. Germline lookup yields CDR1 LNHNV and CDR2 YYDKDF (reference sequence). This CDR3 region has 12 residues. As DNA, the CDR3 is TGTGCCACCCTTGGCGAAGGCTATGGCTACACCTTC. Translating it yields CATLGEGYGYTF.

The rearrangement uses TRBV11-2 and TRBJ2-1; perhaps TRBD2 as D (5 bases). Trimming took off 5 bases at V and 10 bases at J, with 18 bases between the two ends. From germline, CDR1 is SGHAT and CDR2 FQNNGV. The CDR3 loop spans 14 amino acids. DNA of the CDR3: TGTGCCAGCAGCCATGCCTGGGAGAGGAGCGAGCAGTTCTTC. Protein sequence: CASSHAWERSEQFF. The full variable domain, its missing parts supplied by reference TRBV11-2 and TRBJ2-1, is EAGVAQSPRYKIIEKRQSVAFWCNPISGHATLYWYQQILGQGPKLLIQFQNNGVVDDSQLPKDRFSAERLKGVDSTLKIQPAKLEDSAVYLCASSHAWERSEQFFGPGTRLTVL.

The chain employs TRBV29-1 and TRBJ2-7; 9 positions match TRBD1. This CDR3 has 16 residues. CDR1 is SQVTM, CDR2 ANQGSEA, per germline. Trimming cost V 7 bases and J 3 bases; bases outside gene matches: 16. The DNA for the CDR3 is TGCAGCGCCCAAGTGGGACAGGGAGGATCCGGCTACGAGCAGTACTTC. It specifies CSAQVGQGGSGYEQYF.

This chain joins TRBV2 and TRBJ1-2, with 7 bases lining up with TRBD1. This CDR3 contains 13 residues. The germline CDR1 and CDR2 sequences are SNHLY and FYNNEI. The V and J ends lost 6 bases and 7 bases, in that order; junction bases with no gene match: 8. The CDR3 nucleotides are TGTGCCAGCAGCCCCGACAGGGCGGGTGGCTACACCTTC. Translating it yields CASSPDRAGGYTF.

This clonotype was counted at least ten times. The chain carries TRBV19 and TRBJ2-1; no clear D. Germline CDR1 is LNHDA and CDR2 is SQIVND (reference sequence). The CDR3 has 14 residues. The germline V and J ends were trimmed by 5 bases and 7 bases, with 15 bases remaining between them. The CDR3 reads CASSPKARTNEQFF. The CDR3 DNA reads as TGTGCCAGTAGTCCCAAGGCCCGTACGAATGAGCAGTTCTTC.

A remark on this clonotype: A much larger clonotype is one base distant, so this may be a read error. The chain employs TRBV5-1 and TRBJ1-1, with D uncertain. The CDR3 has 13 residues. Germline values: CDR1 SGHRS, CDR2 YFSETQ. Trimming removed 4 bases from V and 7 bases from J, with 14 bases in between. The DNA for the CDR3 is TGCGCCAGCAGCACGGACGTGGCGGGTGAAGCTTTCTTT. Translating gives CASSTDVAGEAFF.

The V gene is TRBV15, the J gene TRBJ1-4; no definite D call. V was pared by 3 bases and J by 0 bases, with 11 bases between. The CDR3 consists of 16 residues. CDR1 and CDR2 from the germline V gene are LNHNV and YYDKDF (reference sequence). CDR3 bases: TGTGCCACCAGCAGGGGCAGAGCTGCAACTAATGAAAAACTGTTTTTT. Amino acids: CATSRGRAATNEKLFF.

This clonotype came up many times. V is TRBV3-1 and J is TRBJ1-5, with 9 nucleotides matching TRBD1. Germline lookup yields CDR1 LGHDT and CDR2 YNNKEL (reference sequence). The J segment lost 4 bases and the V segment lost 4 bases, leaving 5 bases of the junction unmatched. CDR3 length: 15 residues. In nucleotides, the CDR3 is TGTGCCAGCAGCCCATCGGACAGGGGAAATCAGCCCCAGCATTTT. This encodes CASSPSDRGNQPQHF.

The sample holds a few counts of this clonotype. This sequence may be a read error, since a much larger clone differs from it by one base. The chain uses TRBV28 and TRBJ1-2, with TRBD1 matching 7 bases. Germline loops: CDR1 MDHEN, CDR2 SYDVKM. The CDR3 runs to 13 residues. J was trimmed by 4 bases and V by 5 bases; bases with no gene match: 4. This chain's CDR3 is CASSGGGGYGYTF. The CDR3 DNA sequence: TGTGCCAGCAGTGGAGGGGGCGGCTATGGCTACACCTTC.

This clonotype appeared many times. V usage is TRBV19 and J usage is TRBJ1-2; TRBD1 matches at 7 bases. The CDR3 runs to 14 residues. V lost 4 bases and J lost 3; bases outside the gene matches: 5. Germline CDR1 reads LNHDA; CDR2 reads SQIVND (reference sequence). The CDR3 is CASSRQGGDYGYTF. The DNA of the CDR3 is TGTGCCAGTAGTAGACAGGGCGGGGACTATGGCTACACCTTC.

This clonotype was recorded at least ten times. This rearrangement joins TRBV19 to TRBJ1-2; D remains unclear. CDR1 is LNHDA, CDR2 SQIVND, per germline (reference sequence). V lost 5 bases, J lost 2 bases, and 18 bases lay in between. The CDR3 extends over 16 amino acids. This chain's CDR3 is CASSANLDARNYGYTF. For the CDR3, the DNA is TGTGCCAGTAGTGCCAACCTGGACGCGAGAAACTATGGCTACACCTTC.

V is TRBV19 and J is TRBJ2-4, with 7 bases fitting TRBD2. This CDR3 has 13 residues. Germline V gene data show CDR1 as LNHDA and CDR2 as SQIVND (reference sequence). Unmatched junction bases numbered 9, after V lost 7 bases and J lost 9 bases. CDR3 sequence (DNA): TGTGCCAGTACCTCGACTAGCCGGGGCATTCAGTACTTC. Its translation is CASTSTSRGIQYF.

The genes are TRBV7-7 and TRBJ1-2, with a tentative D call TRBD1 (5 bases). Germline loops: CDR1 SSHAT, CDR2 FNYEAQ (reference sequence). The germline V and J ends were trimmed by 2 bases and 4 bases, with 14 bases remaining between them. This CDR3 has 15 amino acids. CDR3 region: CASSLTPTASYGYTF. The CDR3 DNA reads TGTGCCAGCAGCTTAACTCCGACAGCGTCCTATGGCTACACCTTC. Looking up the rest from reference TRBV7-7 and TRBJ1-2 gives the full variable domain: GAGVSQSPRYKVTKRGQDVTLRCDPISSHATLYWYQQALGQGPEFLTYFNYEAQPDKSGLPSDRFSAERPEGSISTLTIQRTEQRDSAMYRCASSLTPTASYGYTFGSGTRLTVV.